The clone carrying this TCR beta chain was detected once. The data were produced by immunoSEQ multiplex PCR, yet TCRdb's version contains in-frame clones alone and is incomplete. Of roughly 1,800,000 clones in the sample, approximately 94% were seen once. Cells designated naive CD8 were CD45RO-negative and were positively selected for CCR7, with terminally differentiated effector memory CD45RA+ cells excluded. These data originate in a study of shared clonotypes between healthy human individuals. Germline CDR1 reads MDHEN; CDR2 reads SYDVKM. The CDR3 has 15 amino acids. Trimming took off 2 bases at V and 1 base at J, with 12 bases between the two ends.

The sample taken for sequencing was naive CD8+ T cells sorted from blood. This receptor was taken from a man in his late teens or twenties in good health. The J gene is TRBJ2-7, the V gene TRBV28; D unresolved. CDR3 DNA: TGTGCCAGCAGTTTAGTCGGTGCAGGTTCCTACGAGCAGTACTTC. This gives the protein CASSLVGAGSYEQYF. Combining the CDR3 with reference TRBV28 and TRBJ2-7 gives the whole variable domain DVKVTQSSRYLVKRTGEKVFLECVQDMDHENMFWYRQDPGLGLRLIYFSYDVKMKEKGDIPEGYSVSREKKERFSLILESASTNQTSMYLCASSLVGAGSYEQYFGPGTRLTVT.